These T cell receptor beta chains were read from a single sample in a study of OX40 agonist ivuxolimab in advanced cancers. Only in-frame clones appear in the TCRdb table, and some are missing; sequencing was by immunoSEQ multiplex PCR. The data show about 94,000 clones, roughly 91% seen once. Sequences were derived from CD4+ or CD8+ T cells sorted from blood, sampled in a trial of the OX40 agonist ivuxolimab. The source is an adult with an advanced solid tumor such as melanoma, head and neck, liver or kidney cancer. Each CDR3 is given with its conserved first and last residue. The D gene is left open where the match is weak. Where a row states a size, it is once, few, many or the class of an expanded clone; other rows omit it.

>NA|NA|TRBV7-9|TRBJ2-3
CASSPHEGSADTQYF
TGTGCCAGCAGCCCCCATGAGGGGTCGGCAGATACGCAGTATTTT
>TRBD1|NA|TRBV10-1|TRBJ2-7
CASITWDRGTYEQYF
TGCGCCAGCATCACCTGGGACAGGGGAACCTACGAGCAGTACTTC
>NA|NA|TRBV28|TRBJ1-1
CASSFGGSNTEAFF
TGTGCCAGCAGTTTCGGGGGATCCAACACTGAAGCTTTCTTT
>NA|NA|TRBV12-5|TRBJ1-2
CASGQETAGGYTF
TGTGCTAGTGGTCAGGAGACAGCTGGGGGCTACACCTTC
>NA|NA|TRBV21-1|TRBJ2-5
CASSKVRGPAGPMQETQYF
TGTGCCAGCAGCAAAGTAAGGGGGCCGGCCGGACCCATGCAAGAGACCCAGTACTTC
>TRBD1|NA|TRBV27|TRBJ2-7
CASSLPGGIHEQYF
TGTGCCAGCAGTTTGCCAGGGGGCATACACGAGCAGTACTTC
>NA|NA|TRBV5-4|TRBJ1-5
CASSLMGVGQPQHF
TGTGCCAGCAGCTTAATGGGGGTGGGTCAGCCCCAGCATTTT
>NA|NA|TRBV4-1|TRBJ1-1
CASSLVNRAEAFF
TGCGCCAGCAGCCTCGTTAACCGGGCGGAGGCTTTCTTT
>NA|NA|TRBV4-1|TRBJ2-7
CASSQDNGGRTYEQYF
TGCGCCAGCAGCCAAGATAACGGGGGCAGGACGTACGAGCAGTACTTC
>TRBD2|NA|TRBV6-6|TRBJ2-7
CASRNGLAGENYEQYF
TGTGCCAGCAGAAACGGACTAGCGGGGGAAAACTACGAGCAGTACTTC
>TRBD1|few|TRBV7-8|TRBJ1-1
CASSLGVSKGTQGTEAFF
TGTGCCAGCAGCTTAGGAGTCTCCAAAGGAACACAGGGGACTGAAGCTTTCTTT
>NA|NA|TRBV10-3|TRBJ2-3
CAISGIGGGDTQYF
TGTGCCATCAGTGGGATCGGGGGAGGAGATACGCAGTATTTT
>NA|NA|TRBV6-5|TRBJ1-4
CASGRGSNEKLFF
TGTGCCAGCGGGCGGGGCTCTAATGAAAAACTGTTTTTT
>NA|NA|TRBV5-5|TRBJ1-5
CASSRGSAYGNQPQHF
TGTGCCAGCAGCAGAGGGTCAGCCTATGGCAATCAGCCCCAGCATTTT
>NA|NA|TRBV10-2|TRBJ1-1
CASRGTEAFF
TGCGCCAGCAGGGGGACTGAAGCTTTCTTT
>NA|NA|TRBV30|TRBJ2-2
CACYHGILNTGELFF
TGTGCCTGTTACCACGGGATTCTGAACACCGGGGAGCTGTTTTTT
>NA|NA|TRBV9|TRBJ2-5
CASSEGGTETQYF
TGTGCCAGCAGCGAGGGGGGTACGGAGACCCAGTACTTC
>NA|NA|TRBV19|TRBJ2-1
CASITLPSEGRFAYNEQFF
TGTGCCAGTATCACCCTACCGTCTGAAGGGCGCTTCGCTTACAATGAGCAGTTCTTC
>NA|NA|TRBV19|TRBJ1-2
CASSWPSLDNYGYTF
TGTGCCAGTAGTTGGCCTTCATTGGACAACTATGGCTACACCTTC
>NA|NA|TRBV19|TRBJ1-1
CASSPGRQSMNTEAFF
TGTGCCAGTAGTCCAGGGAGGCAGTCAATGAACACTGAAGCTTTCTTT
>TRBD1|NA|TRBV5-1|TRBJ1-4
CASSSAPGQGSYATNEKLFF
TGCGCCAGCAGCTCCGCCCCCGGACAGGGGAGTTATGCAACTAATGAAAAACTGTTTTTT
>NA|NA|TRBV18|TRBJ2-6
CASSPNSGGANVLTF
TGTGCCAGCTCACCAAACTCGGGCGGGGCCAACGTCCTGACTTTC
>NA|NA|TRBV7-9|TRBJ2-7
CASSSGIPRIPSYEQYF
TGTGCCAGCAGCTCAGGGATCCCGAGGATACCGTCCTACGAGCAGTACTTC
>NA|NA|TRBV7-2|TRBJ2-2
CASSLSPVAANTGELFF
TGTGCCAGCAGCTTATCCCCAGTGGCGGCGAACACCGGGGAGCTGTTTTTT
>NA|NA|TRBV5-6|TRBJ2-2
CASHTKNTGELFF
TGTGCCAGCCACACCAAGAACACCGGGGAGCTGTTTTTT
>NA|NA|TRBV27|TRBJ1-1
CASSLSRDTEAFF
TGTGCCAGCAGTTTATCGCGAGACACTGAAGCTTTCTTT
>TRBD1|few|TRBV7-8|TRBJ1-6
CASSSRTGNNSPLHF
TGTGCCAGCAGCTCGCGGACAGGGAATAATTCACCCCTCCACTTT
>NA|NA|TRBV27|TRBJ2-7
CASSLTGSTPYEQYF
TGTGCCAGCAGTTTAACAGGGTCAACACCCTACGAGCAGTACTTC
>NA|NA|TRBV11-2|TRBJ2-1
CASKTGASFNEQFF
TGTGCCAGCAAGACCGGGGCCTCGTTCAATGAGCAGTTCTTC
>NA|NA|TRBV4-2|TRBJ2-2
CASSQGSGLAGELFF
TGTGCCAGCAGCCAAGGGAGCGGGCTCGCCGGGGAGCTGTTTTTT
>NA|NA|TRBV14|TRBJ2-7
CASSPGPVAGEQYF
TGTGCCAGCAGCCCCGGGCCTGTGGCGGGCGAGCAGTACTTC
>NA|NA|TRBV9|TRBJ1-4
CASSVKGANEKLFF
TGTGCCAGCAGCGTAAAGGGGGCTAATGAAAAACTGTTTTTT
>NA|NA|TRBV7-3|TRBJ1-1
CASSANWGQGSTEAFF
TGTGCCAGCAGCGCGAACTGGGGGCAGGGGTCCACTGAAGCTTTCTTT
>NA|NA|TRBV10-1|TRBJ2-7
CASSERGLGGEQYF
TGCGCCAGCAGTGAGAGGGGTCTGGGCGGCGAGCAGTACTTC
>NA|NA|TRBV11-2|TRBJ1-5
CASSSFSRGGTQHF
TGTGCCAGCAGCTCTTTTAGCAGGGGCGGAACCCAGCATTTT
>TRBD2|NA|TRBV5-1|TRBJ2-1
CASSGTRYNEQFF
TGCGCCAGCAGCGGGACTAGGTACAATGAGCAGTTCTTC
>NA|few|TRBV7-8|TRBJ2-7
CASSKGRVEYEQYF
TGTGCCAGCAGCAAGGGACGGGTTGAGTACGAGCAGTACTTC
>NA|NA|TRBV12-5|TRBJ1-1
CASGLVQIAPGEAFF
TGTGCTAGTGGTTTGGTCCAGATAGCACCAGGGGAAGCTTTCTTT
>NA|NA|TRBV11-3|TRBJ2-2
CASSSSAGPPQNTGELFF
TGTGCCAGCAGCTCCAGCGCGGGACCCCCCCAGAACACCGGGGAGCTGTTTTTT
>NA|NA|TRBV7-3|TRBJ2-5
CASSLMGSGRETQYF
TGTGCCAGCAGCTTAATGGGTTCGGGACGGGAGACCCAGTACTTC
>TRBD1|NA|TRBV28|TRBJ1-3
CASSFARTGDGTIYF
TGTGCCAGCAGTTTTGCGCGGACAGGCGATGGCACCATATATTTT
>NA|once|TRBV11-2|TRBJ2-2
CASSPSRNYTGELFF
TGTGCCAGCAGCCCCTCCCGTAACTACACCGGGGAGCTGTTTTTT
>NA|once|TRBV4-2|TRBJ1-2
CASSQDPTGLDYGYTF
TGTGCCAGCAGCCAAGATCCGACGGGTCTGGACTATGGCTACACCTTC